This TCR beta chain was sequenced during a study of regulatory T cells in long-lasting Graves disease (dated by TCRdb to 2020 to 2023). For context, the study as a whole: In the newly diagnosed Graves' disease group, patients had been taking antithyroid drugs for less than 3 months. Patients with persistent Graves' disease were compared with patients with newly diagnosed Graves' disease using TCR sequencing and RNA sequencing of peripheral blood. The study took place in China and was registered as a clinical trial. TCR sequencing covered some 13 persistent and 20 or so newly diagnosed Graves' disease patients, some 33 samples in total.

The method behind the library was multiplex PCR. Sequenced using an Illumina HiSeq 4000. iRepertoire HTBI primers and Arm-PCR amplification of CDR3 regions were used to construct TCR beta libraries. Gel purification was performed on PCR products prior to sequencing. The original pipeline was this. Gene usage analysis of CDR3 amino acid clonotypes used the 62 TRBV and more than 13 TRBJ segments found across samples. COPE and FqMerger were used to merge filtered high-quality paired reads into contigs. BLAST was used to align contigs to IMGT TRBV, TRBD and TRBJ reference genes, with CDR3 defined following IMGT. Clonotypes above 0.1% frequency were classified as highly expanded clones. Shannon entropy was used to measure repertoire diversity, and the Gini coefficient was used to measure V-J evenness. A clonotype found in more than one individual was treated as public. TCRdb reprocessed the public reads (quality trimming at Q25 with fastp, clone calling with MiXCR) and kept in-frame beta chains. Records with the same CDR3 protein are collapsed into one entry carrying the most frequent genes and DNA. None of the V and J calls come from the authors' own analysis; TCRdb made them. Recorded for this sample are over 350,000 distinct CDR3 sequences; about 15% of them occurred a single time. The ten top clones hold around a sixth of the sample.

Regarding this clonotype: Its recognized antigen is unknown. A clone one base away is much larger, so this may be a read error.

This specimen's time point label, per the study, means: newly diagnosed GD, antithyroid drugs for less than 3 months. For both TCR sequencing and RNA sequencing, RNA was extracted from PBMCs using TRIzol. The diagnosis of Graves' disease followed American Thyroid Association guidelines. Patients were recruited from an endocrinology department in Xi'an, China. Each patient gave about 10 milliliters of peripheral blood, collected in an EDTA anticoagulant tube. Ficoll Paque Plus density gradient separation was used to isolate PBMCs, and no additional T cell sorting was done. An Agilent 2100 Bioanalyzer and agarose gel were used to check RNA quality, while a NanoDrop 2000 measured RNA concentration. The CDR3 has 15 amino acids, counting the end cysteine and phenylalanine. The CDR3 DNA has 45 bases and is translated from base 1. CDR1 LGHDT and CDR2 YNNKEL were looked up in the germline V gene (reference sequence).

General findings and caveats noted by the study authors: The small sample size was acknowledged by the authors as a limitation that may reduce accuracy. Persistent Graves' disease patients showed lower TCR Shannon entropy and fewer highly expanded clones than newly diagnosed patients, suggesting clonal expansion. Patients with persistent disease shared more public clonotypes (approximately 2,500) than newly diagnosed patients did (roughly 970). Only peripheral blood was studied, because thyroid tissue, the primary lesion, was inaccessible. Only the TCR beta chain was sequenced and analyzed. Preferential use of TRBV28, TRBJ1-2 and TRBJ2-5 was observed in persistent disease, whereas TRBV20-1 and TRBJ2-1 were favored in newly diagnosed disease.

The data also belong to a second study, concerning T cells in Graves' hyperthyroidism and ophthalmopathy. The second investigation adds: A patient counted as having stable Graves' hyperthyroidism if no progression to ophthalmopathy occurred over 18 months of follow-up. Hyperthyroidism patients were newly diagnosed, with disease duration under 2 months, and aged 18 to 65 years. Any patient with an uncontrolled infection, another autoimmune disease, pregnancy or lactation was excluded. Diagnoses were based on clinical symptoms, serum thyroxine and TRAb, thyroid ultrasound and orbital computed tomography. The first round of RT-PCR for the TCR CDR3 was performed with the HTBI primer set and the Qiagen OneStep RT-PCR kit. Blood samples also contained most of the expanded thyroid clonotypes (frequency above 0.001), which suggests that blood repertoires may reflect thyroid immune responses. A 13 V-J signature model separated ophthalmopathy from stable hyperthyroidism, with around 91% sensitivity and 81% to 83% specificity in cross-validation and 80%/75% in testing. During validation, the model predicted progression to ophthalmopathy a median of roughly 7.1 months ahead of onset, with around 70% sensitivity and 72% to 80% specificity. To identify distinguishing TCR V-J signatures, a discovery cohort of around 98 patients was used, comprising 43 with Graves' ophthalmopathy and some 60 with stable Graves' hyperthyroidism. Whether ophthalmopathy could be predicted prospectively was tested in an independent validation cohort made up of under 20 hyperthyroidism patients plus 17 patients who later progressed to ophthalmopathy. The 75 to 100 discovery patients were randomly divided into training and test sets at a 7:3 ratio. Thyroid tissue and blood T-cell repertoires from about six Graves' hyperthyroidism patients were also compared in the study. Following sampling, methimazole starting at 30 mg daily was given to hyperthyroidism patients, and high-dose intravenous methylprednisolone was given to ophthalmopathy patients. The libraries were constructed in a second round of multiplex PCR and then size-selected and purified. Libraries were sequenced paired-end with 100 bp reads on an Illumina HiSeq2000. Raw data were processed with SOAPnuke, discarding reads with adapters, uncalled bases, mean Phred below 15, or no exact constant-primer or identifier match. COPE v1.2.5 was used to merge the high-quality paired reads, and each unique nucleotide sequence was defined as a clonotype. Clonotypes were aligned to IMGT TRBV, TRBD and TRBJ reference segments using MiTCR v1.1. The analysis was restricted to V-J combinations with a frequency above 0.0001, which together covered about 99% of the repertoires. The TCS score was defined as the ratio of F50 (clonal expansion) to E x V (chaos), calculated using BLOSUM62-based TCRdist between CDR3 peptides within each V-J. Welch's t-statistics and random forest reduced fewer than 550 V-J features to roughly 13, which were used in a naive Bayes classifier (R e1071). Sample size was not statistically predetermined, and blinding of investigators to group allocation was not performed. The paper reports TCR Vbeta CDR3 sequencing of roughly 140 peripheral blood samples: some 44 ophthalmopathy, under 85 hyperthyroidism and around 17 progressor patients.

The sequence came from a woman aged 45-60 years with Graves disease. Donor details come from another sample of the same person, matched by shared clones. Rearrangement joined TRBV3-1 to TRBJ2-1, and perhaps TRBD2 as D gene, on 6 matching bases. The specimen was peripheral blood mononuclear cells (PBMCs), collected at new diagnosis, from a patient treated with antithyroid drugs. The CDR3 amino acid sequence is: CASSQLSGDHNEQCF. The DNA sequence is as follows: TGTGCCAGCAGCCAACTGTCGGGAGACCACAATGAGCAGTGCTTC.